Described below is a single T cell receptor (beta chain) sequence and its context. The data were taken from a study of blood T cell repertoires in COVID-19. Looking at the study overall: Specimens from acute and convalescent COVID-19 originated in the United States, Italy and Spain.

Trimming took off 6 bases at V and 5 bases at J, with 10 bases between the two ends. Germline-derived CDR1 and CDR2 are KGHDR and SFDVKD. The CDR3 runs to 13 residues. Clones were read by immunoSEQ multiplex PCR, and TCRdb kept only the in-frame ones, dropping some. The repertoire has more than 300,000 clones, roughly 90% of them found once; the top ten carry almost 4%. This TCR was sampled from a woman younger than 45 who had been exposed to COVID-19. The rearrangement joins TRBV24-1 to TRBJ1-5, with TRBD1 as a possible D gene (6 bases). The sequenced sample was PBMCs or T cells enriched from blood (not recorded which). CDR3 in amino acids: CATSTTGYQPQHF. CDR3 coding DNA: TGTGCCACCAGTACGACAGGTTATCAGCCCCAGCATTTT.